The rows below give T cell receptor beta chains drawn from one sample of a study of vaccination effects on CD4 cells after COVID-19. The protocol was immunoSEQ multiplex PCR, while the TCRdb copy is restricted to in-frame clones and leaves out a portion. Of about 72,000 clones in the sample, roughly four fifths are singletons; the top ten hold 1.2%. These receptors have no known antigen. The sample consisted of CD4+ T cells from PBMCs cultured with HCoV-229E spike peptides, taken after COVID-19 vaccination. The receptors derive from a human donor who received a COVID-19 vaccine. CDR3s include the opening cysteine and the closing phenylalanine or tryptophan. A D gene is named only where the DNA matches it firmly. Clone size, where shown, is once, few, many, or a class for clones that have expanded.

>TRBJ1-5|TRBV7-2|.|.
CASSLVQGNQPQHF
TGTGCCAGCAGCTTAGTACAGGGCAATCAGCCCCAGCATTTT
>TRBJ2-1|TRBV29-1|once|.
CSAKTSGSYNEQFF
TGCAGCGCGAAGACCAGTGGATCCTACAATGAGCAGTTCTTC
>TRBJ1-3|TRBV7-9|.|TRBD1
CASSYTGTVGNTIYF
TGTGCCAGCAGCTATACCGGGACAGTTGGAAACACCATATATTTT
>TRBJ2-1|TRBV19|.|.
CASSIRSRVDEQFF
TGTGCCAGTAGTATAAGGAGTAGGGTAGATGAGCAGTTCTTC
>TRBJ1-4|TRBV5-1|few|.
CASSITPATNEKLFF
TGCGCCAGCAGCATTACACCAGCAACTAATGAAAAACTGTTTTTT
>TRBJ1-6|TRBV4-3|once|.
CASSQDLWTVSYSPLHF
TGCGCCAGCAGCCAAGATCTTTGGACAGTCTCTTATTCACCCCTCCACTTT
>TRBJ2-2|TRBV19|few|.
CATRRETGENTGELFF
TGTGCCACCCGGAGGGAAACAGGGGAGAACACCGGGGAGCTGTTTTTT
>TRBJ1-1|TRBV10-2|few|TRBD1
CASSPGTGGQRTEAFF
TGCGCCAGCAGCCCCGGGACAGGGGGACAGAGGACTGAAGCTTTCTTT
>TRBJ1-2|TRBV19|.|.
CASKKSPGLDYGYTF
TGTGCCAGTAAGAAATCCCCCGGGCTGGACTATGGCTACACCTTC
>TRBJ2-6|TRBV5-1|.|TRBD1
CASSPTGTGGSGANVLTF
TGCGCCAGCAGCCCGACCGGGACAGGGGGCTCTGGGGCCAACGTCCTGACTTTC
>TRBJ2-3|TRBV12-5|.|.
CASGLTLSADTQYF
TGTGCTAGTGGTTTGACCCTTTCCGCCGATACGCAGTATTTT
>TRBJ1-5|TRBV11-2|.|.
CASSLRVGQEVSAQHF
TGTGCCAGCAGCTTAAGGGTAGGGCAGGAGGTCTCGGCCCAGCATTTT
>TRBJ2-3|TRBV5-6|few|.
CASSLGGTGPKTSTDTQYF
TGTGCCAGCAGCCTAGGGGGAACGGGGCCAAAAACTAGCACAGATACGCAGTATTTT
>TRBJ2-5|TRBV18|.|.
CASSPDRMETQYF
TGTGCCAGCTCACCAGATAGGATGGAGACCCAGTACTTC
>TRBJ1-4|TRBV5-1|.|TRBD1
CASSSDYDRGGEKLFF
TGCGCCAGCAGCTCGGACTATGACAGGGGGGGGGAAAAACTGTTTTTT
>TRBJ2-1|TRBV5-1|.|.
CASSFQGGDEQFF
TGCGCCAGCAGCTTTCAGGGCGGGGATGAGCAGTTCTTC
>TRBJ1-4|TRBV19|.|TRBD1
CATKRQGGSHNEKLFF
TGTGCCACCAAACGACAGGGGGGGAGTCATAATGAAAAACTGTTTTTT
>TRBJ1-1|TRBV6-2/TRBV6-3|.|.
CASSYRAEAFF
TGTGCCAGCAGTTACAGAGCTGAAGCTTTCTTT
>TRBJ1-2|TRBV18|.|.
CASSPPLQANYGYTF
TGTGCCAGCTCACCCCCTTTACAGGCTAACTATGGCTACACCTTC
>TRBJ1-2|TRBV3-1/TRBV3-2|few|TRBD1
CASSQDTQGARYTF
TGTGCCAGCAGCCAAGATACACAGGGGGCTCGCTACACCTTC
>TRBJ1-1|TRBV7-3|once|.
CASSLTSVVMNTEAFF
TGTGCCAGCAGCTTAACCTCGGTGGTGATGAACACTGAAGCTTTCTTT
>TRBJ2-3|TRBV6-5|.|.
CASSYAFGVTDTQYF
TGTGCCAGCAGTTACGCATTTGGGGTCACAGATACGCAGTATTTT
>TRBJ1-6|TRBV20-1|.|.
CSASVRQTDNSPLHF
TGCAGTGCTAGTGTGCGACAGACCGATAATTCACCCCTCCACTTT
>TRBJ2-5|TRBV5-6|.|TRBD2
CASSFRGGVETQYF
TGTGCCAGCAGCTTCCGGGGGGGGGTAGAGACCCAGTACTTC
>TRBJ2-1|TRBV5-1|.|.
CASSPGGYYNEQFF
TGCGCCAGCAGCCCGGGGGGCTACTACAATGAGCAGTTCTTC
>TRBJ2-1|TRBV2|.|.
CASVLRPYNEQFF
TGTGCCAGCGTCCTGAGGCCCTACAATGAGCAGTTCTTC
>TRBJ1-2|TRBV12-2|once|.
CASRFFSRDTPQEDYGYTF
TGTGCAAGTCGCTTCTTCTCCCGGGACACTCCTCAAGAGGACTATGGCTACACCTTC
>TRBJ2-2|TRBV7-9|.|.
CASSSGILNTGELFF
TGTGCCAGCAGCTCCGGGATCTTAAACACCGGGGAGCTGTTTTTT